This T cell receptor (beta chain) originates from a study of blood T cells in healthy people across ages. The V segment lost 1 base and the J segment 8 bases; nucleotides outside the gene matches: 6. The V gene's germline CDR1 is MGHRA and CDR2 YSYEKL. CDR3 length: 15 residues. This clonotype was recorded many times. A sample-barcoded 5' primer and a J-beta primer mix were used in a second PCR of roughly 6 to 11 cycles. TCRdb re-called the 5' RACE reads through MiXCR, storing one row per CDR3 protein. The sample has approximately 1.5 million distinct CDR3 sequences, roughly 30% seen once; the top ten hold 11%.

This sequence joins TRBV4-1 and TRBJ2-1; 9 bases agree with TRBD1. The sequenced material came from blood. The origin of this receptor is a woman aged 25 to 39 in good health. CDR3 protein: CASSQAPGTGYEQFF. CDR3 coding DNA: TGCGCCAGCAGCCAAGCTCCCGGGACAGGGTATGAGCAGTTCTTC.